This TCR beta chain was identified during a study of response to subunit inactivated influenza vaccine. TCRdb reprocessed the RT-PCR reads with MiXCR, giving one entry per CDR3 protein. The profile shows more than 400,000 distinct CDR3 sequences, over 9.5% of them singletons. Trimming took off 10 bases at V and 7 bases at J, with 19 bases between the two ends. CDR3 length: 13 amino acids. CDR1 MDHEN and CDR2 SYDVKM come from the germline V gene. Findings and caveats of the study: Authors suggested each seasonal flu vaccination may recruit only limited numbers of new T cells.

This clonotype has just a few counts. Its antigen remains unidentified. The chain employs TRBV28 and TRBJ2-5; a weak D match, TRBD1 (6 bases). Sequenced material: PBMCs from blood, taken roughly 47 days after vaccination. The source of this sequence is a man aged 50 or older who received an inactivated influenza vaccine. The CDR3 nucleotides read TGTGCCACCCGGGCAGGGGCAGCGCGGACCCAGTACTTC. It yields the protein CATRAGAARTQYF.